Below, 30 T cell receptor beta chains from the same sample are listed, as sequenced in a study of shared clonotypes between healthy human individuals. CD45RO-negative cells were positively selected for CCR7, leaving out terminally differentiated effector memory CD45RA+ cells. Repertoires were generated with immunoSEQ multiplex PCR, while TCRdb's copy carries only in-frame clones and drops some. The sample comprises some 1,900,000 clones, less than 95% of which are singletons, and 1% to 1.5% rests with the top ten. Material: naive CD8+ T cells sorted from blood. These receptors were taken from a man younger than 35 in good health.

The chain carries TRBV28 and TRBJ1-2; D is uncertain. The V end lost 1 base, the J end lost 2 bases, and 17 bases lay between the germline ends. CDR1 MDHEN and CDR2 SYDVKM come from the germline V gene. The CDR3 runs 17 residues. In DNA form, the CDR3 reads TGTGCCAGCAGTTTATTTCAGGAACAAGCGCCAAACTATGGCTACACCTTC. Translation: CASSLFQEQAPNYGYTF.

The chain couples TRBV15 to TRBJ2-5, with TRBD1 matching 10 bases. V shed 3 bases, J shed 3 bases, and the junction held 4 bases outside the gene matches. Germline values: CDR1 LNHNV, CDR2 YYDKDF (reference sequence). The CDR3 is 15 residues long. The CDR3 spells CATSRPGTGEETQYF. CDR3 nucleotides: TGTGCCACCAGCAGGCCCGGGACAGGGGAAGAGACCCAGTACTTC.

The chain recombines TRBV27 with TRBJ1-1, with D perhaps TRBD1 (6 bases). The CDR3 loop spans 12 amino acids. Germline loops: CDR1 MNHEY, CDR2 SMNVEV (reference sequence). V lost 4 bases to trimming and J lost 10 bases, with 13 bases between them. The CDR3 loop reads CASSSQGPGAFF. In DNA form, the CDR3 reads TGTGCCAGCAGTTCACAGGGACCGGGAGCTTTCTTT.

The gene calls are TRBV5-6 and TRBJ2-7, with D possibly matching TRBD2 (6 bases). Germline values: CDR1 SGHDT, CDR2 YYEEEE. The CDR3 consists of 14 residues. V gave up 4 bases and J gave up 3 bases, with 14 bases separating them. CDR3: CASSPGGVIYEQYF. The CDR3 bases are TGTGCCAGCAGCCCGGGCGGGGTTATCTACGAGCAGTACTTC.

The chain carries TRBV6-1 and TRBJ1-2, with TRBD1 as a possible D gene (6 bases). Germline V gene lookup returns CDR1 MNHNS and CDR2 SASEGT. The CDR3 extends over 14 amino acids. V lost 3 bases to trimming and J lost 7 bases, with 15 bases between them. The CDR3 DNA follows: TGTGCCAGCAGTGAGCCATTAACAGGGACTGGCTACACCTTC. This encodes CASSEPLTGTGYTF.

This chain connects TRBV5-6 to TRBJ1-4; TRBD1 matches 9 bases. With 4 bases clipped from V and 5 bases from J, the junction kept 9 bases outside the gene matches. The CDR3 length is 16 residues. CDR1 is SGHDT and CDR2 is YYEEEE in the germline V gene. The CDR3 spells CASSPGVGTGNEKLFF. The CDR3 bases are TGTGCCAGCAGCCCGGGTGTTGGGACAGGGAATGAAAAACTGTTTTTT.

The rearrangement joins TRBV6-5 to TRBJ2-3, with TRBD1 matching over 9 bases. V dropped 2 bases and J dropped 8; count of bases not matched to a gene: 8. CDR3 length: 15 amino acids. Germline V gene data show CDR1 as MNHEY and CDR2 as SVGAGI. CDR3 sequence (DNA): TGTGCCAGCAGTTACCGAACGGACAGGGGAACTACGCAGTATTTT. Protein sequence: CASSYRTDRGTTQYF.

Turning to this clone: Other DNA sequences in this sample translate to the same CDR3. This CDR3 is CAWSSRSYEQYF. CDR3 DNA sequence: TGTGCCTGGAGTTCCAGGTCCTACGAGCAGTACTTC. This chain links TRBV30 with TRBJ2-7; D remains ambiguous. The CDR3 is made up of 12 amino acids. V lost 2 bases and J 1 base, leaving 6 bases between the germline ends. CDR1 GTSNPN and CDR2 SVGIG come from the germline V gene (reference sequence).

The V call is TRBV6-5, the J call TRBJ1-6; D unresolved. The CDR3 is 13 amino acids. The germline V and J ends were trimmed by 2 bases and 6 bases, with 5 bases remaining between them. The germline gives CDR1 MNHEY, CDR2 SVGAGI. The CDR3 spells CASSYEFNSPLHF. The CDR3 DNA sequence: TGTGCCAGCAGTTACGAGTTTAATTCACCCCTCCACTTT.

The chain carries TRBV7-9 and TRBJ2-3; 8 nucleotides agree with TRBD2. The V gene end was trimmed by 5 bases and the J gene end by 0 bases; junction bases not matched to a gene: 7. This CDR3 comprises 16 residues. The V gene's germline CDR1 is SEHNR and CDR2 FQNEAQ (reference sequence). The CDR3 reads CASSPPLAVSTDTQYF. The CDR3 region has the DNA TGTGCCAGCAGCCCCCCACTAGCGGTGAGCACAGATACGCAGTATTTT.

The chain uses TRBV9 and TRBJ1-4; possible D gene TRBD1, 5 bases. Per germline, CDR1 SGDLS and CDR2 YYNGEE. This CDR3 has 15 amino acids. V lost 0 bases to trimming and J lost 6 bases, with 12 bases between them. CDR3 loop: CASSVEGSPDEKLFF. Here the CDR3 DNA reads TGTGCCAGCAGCGTAGAGGGGTCCCCAGATGAAAAACTGTTTTTT.

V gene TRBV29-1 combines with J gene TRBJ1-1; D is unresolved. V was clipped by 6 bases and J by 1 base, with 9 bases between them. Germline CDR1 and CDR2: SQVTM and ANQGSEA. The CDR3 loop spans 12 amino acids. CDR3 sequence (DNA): TGCAGCGTCCACAAATGGAACACTGAAGCTTTCTTT. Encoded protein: CSVHKWNTEAFF.

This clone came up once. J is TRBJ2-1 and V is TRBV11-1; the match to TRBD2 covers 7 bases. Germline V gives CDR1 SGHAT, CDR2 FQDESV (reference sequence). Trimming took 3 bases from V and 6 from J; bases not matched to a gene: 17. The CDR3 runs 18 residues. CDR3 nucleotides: TGTGCCAGCAGCTTTTCAGCGGGGCCCCCTCTGGAAACCAATGAGCAGTTCTTC. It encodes CASSFSAGPPLETNEQFF.

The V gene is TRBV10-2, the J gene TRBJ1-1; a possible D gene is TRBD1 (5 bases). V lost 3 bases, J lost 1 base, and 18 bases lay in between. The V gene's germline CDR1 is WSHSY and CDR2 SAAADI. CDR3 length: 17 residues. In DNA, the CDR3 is TGCGCCAGCAGTGATATCCCCCCAGGGTCTTCGAACACTGAAGCTTTCTTT. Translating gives CASSDIPPGSSNTEAFF.

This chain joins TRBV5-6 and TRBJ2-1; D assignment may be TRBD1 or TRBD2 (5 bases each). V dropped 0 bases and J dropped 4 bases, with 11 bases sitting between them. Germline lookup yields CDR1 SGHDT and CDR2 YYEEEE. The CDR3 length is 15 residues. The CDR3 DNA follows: TGTGCCAGCAGCTTGGTCGGGACGGATTACAATGAGCAGTTCTTC. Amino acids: CASSLVGTDYNEQFF. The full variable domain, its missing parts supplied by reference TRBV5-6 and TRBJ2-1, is DAGVTQSPTHLIKTRGQQVTLRCSPKSGHDTVSWYQQALGQGPQFIFQYYEEEERQRGNFPDRFSGHQFPNYSSELNVNALLLGDSALYLCASSLVGTDYNEQFFGPGTRLTVL.

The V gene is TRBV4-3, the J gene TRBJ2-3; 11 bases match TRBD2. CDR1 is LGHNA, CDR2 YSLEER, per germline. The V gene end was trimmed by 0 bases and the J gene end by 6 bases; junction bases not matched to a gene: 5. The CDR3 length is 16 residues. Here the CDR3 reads CASSQDPSGGRDTQYF. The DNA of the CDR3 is TGCGCCAGCAGCCAAGATCCTAGCGGGGGGCGGGATACGCAGTATTTT.

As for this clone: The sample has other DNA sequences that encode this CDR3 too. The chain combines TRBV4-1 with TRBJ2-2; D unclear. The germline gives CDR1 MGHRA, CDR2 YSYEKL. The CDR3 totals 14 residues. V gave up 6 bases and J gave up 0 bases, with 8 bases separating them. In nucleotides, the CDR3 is TGCGCCAGCAGTCCTGGACCGAACACCGGGGAGCTGTTTTTT. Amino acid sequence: CASSPGPNTGELFF.

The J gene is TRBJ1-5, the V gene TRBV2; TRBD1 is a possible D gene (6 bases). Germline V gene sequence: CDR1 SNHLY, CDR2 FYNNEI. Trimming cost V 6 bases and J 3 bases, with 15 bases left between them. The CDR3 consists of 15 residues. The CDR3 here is CASRTQGPFNQPQHF. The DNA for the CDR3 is TGTGCCAGCAGGACTCAGGGGCCCTTCAATCAGCCCCAGCATTTT.

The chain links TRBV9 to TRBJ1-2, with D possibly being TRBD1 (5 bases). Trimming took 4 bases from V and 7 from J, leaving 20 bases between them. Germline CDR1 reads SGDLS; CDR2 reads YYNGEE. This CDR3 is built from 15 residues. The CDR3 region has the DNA TGTGCCAGCAGCCCCCGGGGGGTCAGCATCTCTGGCTACACCTTC. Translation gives CASSPRGVSISGYTF.

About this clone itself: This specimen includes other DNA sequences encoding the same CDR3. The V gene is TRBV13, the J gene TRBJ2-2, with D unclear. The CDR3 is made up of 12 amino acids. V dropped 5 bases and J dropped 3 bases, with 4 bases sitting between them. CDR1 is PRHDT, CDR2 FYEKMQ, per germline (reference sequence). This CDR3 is CASSLHTGELFF. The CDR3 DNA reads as TGTGCCAGCAGCCTTCACACCGGGGAGCTGTTTTTT.

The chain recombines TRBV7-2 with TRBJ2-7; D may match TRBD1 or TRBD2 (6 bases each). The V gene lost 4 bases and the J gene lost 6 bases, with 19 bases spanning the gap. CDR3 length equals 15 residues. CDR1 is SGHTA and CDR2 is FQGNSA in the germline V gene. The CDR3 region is CASSWRGSTFTEQYF. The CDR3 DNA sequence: TGTGCCAGCAGCTGGAGGGGGAGTACCTTTACCGAGCAGTACTTC.

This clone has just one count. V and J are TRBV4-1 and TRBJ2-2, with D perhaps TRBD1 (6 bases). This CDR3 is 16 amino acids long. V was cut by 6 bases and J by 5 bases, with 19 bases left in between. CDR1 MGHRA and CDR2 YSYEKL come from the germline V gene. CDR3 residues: CASSQKAGAMTGELFF. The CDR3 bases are TGCGCCAGCAGTCAAAAGGCAGGGGCGATGACCGGGGAGCTGTTTTTT.

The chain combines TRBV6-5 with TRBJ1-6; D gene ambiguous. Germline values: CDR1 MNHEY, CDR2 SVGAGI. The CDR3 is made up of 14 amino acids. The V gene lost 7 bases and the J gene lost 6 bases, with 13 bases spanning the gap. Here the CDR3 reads CASNEAGINSPLHF. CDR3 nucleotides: TGTGCCAGCAACGAGGCGGGAATTAATTCACCCCTCCACTTT.

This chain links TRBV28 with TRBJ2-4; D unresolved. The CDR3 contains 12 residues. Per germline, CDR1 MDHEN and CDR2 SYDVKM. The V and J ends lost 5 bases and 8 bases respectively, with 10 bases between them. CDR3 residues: CASSPSMDIQYF. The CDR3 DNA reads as TGTGCCAGCAGTCCCTCAATGGACATTCAGTACTTC.

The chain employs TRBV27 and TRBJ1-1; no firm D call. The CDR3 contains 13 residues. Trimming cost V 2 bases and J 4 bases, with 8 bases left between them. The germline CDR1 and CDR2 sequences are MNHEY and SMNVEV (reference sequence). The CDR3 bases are TGTGCCAGCAGTTTAGGAGTTGTCACTGAAGCTTTCTTT. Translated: CASSLGVVTEAFF.

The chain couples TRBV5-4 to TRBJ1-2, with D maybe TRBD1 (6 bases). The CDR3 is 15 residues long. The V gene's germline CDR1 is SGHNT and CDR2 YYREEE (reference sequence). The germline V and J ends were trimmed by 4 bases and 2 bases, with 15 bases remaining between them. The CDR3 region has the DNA TGTGCCAGCAGCGTTGCTGGACAGCCCAACTATGGCTACACCTTC. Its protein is CASSVAGQPNYGYTF.

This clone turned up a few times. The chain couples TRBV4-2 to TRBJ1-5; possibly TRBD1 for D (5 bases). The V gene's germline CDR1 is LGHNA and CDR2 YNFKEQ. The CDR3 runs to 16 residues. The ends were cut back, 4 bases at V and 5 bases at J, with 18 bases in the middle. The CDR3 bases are TGTGCCAGCAGCCCCGACGGGGTGACGGGGGATCAGCCCCAGCATTTT. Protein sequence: CASSPDGVTGDQPQHF.

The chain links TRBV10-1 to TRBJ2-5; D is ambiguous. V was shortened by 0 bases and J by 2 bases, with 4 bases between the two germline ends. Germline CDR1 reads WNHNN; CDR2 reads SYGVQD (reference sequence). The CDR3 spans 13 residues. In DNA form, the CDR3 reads TGCGCCAGCAGTGAGTCGCAGCAAGAGACCCAGTACTTC. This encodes CASSESQQETQYF.

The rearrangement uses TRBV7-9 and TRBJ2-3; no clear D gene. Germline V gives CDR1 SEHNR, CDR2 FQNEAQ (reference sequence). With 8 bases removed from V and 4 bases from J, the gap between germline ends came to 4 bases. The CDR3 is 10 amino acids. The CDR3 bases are TGTGCCAGCTTAGCAGATACGCAGTATTTT. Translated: CASLADTQYF.

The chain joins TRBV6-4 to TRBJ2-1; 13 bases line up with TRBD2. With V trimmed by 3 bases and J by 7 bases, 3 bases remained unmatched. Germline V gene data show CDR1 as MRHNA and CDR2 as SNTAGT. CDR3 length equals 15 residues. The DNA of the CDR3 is TGTGCCAGCAGTGAACTAGCGGGGGGGCCAAATGAGCAGTTCTTC. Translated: CASSELAGGPNEQFF.